The entry below gives a single T cell receptor beta chain sequence along with its context. Its specificity is unknown. Molecular barcoding with unique molecular identifiers was used for the TCRbeta library. TCRdb itself ran the PCR reads through MiXCR, one entry per CDR3 protein. This table holds fewer than 550,000 distinct CDR3 sequences, 11% found once. J gave up 14 bases and V 5 bases, and 23 bases lay outside the gene matches. CDR1 LNHDA and CDR2 SQIVND come from the germline V gene (reference sequence). The length of the CDR3 is 16 residues. This sample was taken from a study of T-cell reconstitution after alpha-beta-depleted transplantation in children. General study findings and limits: After transplant, high TCRbeta diversity at day 60 in some patients arose from surviving recipient T cells and thymic progenitors. Hyperexpanded clones declined; after one year, newly produced T cells mostly supplied diversity. It was reported that alpha-beta T cells came from several hundred expanded graft clones (about two months after transplant).

This clonotype was sampled from a female patient aged 2-9 years who had a stem cell transplant for aplastic anemia, so the T cells may come from the graft donor. This rearrangement joins TRBV19 to TRBJ1-2; TRBD1 matches 7 bases. The sequenced sample was PBMCs, mostly from graft donor cells, obtained 180 days after TCRalphabeta/CD19-depleted stem cell transplant. The DNA for the CDR3 is TGTGCCAGTAGTTCTTTTCGACAGGGATTCGACTATGCCAGGACCTTC. Amino acids: CASSSFRQGFDYARTF.